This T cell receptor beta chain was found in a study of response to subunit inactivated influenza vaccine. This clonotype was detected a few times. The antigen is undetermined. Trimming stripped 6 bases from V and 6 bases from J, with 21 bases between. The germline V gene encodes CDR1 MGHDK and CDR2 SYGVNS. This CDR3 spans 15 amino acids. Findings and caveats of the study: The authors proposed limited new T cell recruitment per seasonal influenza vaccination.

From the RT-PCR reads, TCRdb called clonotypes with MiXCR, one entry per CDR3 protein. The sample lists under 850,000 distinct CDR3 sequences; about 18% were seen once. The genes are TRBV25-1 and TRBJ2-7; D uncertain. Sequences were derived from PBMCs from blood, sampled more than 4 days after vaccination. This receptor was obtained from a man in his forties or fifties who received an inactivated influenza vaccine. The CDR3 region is CASRGGPGISREQYF. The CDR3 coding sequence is TGTGCCAGCAGGGGCGGTCCCGGAATTTCGCGCGAGCAGTACTTC.